Following are 32 T cell receptor beta chains from one sample sequenced in a study of blood T cell repertoires in COVID-19. The table came from immunoSEQ multiplex PCR; TCRdb's copy has only in-frame clones and leaves some out. The sample consists of some 250,000 clones, around 90% of them appearing once. Sequenced sample: peripheral blood. Every receptor here comes from a human donor in a cohort sampled during active COVID-19.

Notes on this clone: Other DNA sequences of this sample code for an identical CDR3. V and J are TRBV5-1 and TRBJ1-4, with 9 bases aligning to TRBD1. With V trimmed by 2 bases and J by 8 bases, 7 bases remained unmatched. The CDR3 extends over 15 amino acids. CDR1 SGHRS and CDR2 YFSETQ come from the germline V gene. The CDR3 DNA reads TGCGCCAGCAGCTTACCGGGACAGGGCGCGGAAAAACTGTTTTTT. Residues: CASSLPGQGAEKLFF.

The gene calls are TRBV14 and TRBJ2-7, with D possibly being TRBD2 (6 bases). The CDR3 is made up of 12 amino acids. Between the trimmed V and J ends, which lost 3 bases and 7 bases, there was a span of 10 bases. CDR1 is SGHDN and CDR2 is FVKESK in the germline V gene. For the CDR3, the DNA is TGTGCCAGCAGCCACCCCGCGGGGGAGCAGTACTTC. This sequence encodes CASSHPAGEQYF.

J is TRBJ2-3 and V is TRBV7-2; 7 bases map to TRBD1. Germline trimming cut 5 bases from V and 3 bases from J; bases unmatched to any gene: 8. This CDR3 is built from 15 residues. The germline V gene has CDR1 SGHTA and CDR2 FQGNSA. The CDR3 region is CASSLQGRGTDTQYF. CDR3 coding DNA: TGTGCCAGCAGCCTACAGGGGAGAGGGACAGATACGCAGTATTTT.

The CDR3 region is CASSQRNGKTQYF. In nucleotides, the CDR3 is TGCGCCAGCAGCCAGAGGAACGGGAAGACCCAGTACTTC. The chain is built from TRBV4-1 and TRBJ2-5; D possibly corresponds to TRBD2 (5 bases). V lost 3 bases and J 6 bases, leaving 11 bases between the germline ends. The CDR3 sequence is 13 residues long. Germline loops: CDR1 MGHRA, CDR2 YSYEKL.

The CDR3 nucleotides are TGTGCCAGCTCACCCCCGGTCGACAACGAGCAGTACTTC. This sequence encodes CASSPPVDNEQYF. The chain uses TRBV18 and TRBJ2-7; no clear D gene. Germline-derived CDR1 and CDR2 are KGHSH and LQKENI. Deletions cut 3 bases from V and 5 bases from J, with 11 bases between. CDR3 length equals 13 residues.

This chain joins TRBV9 and TRBJ1-5, with D possibly TRBD1 on 6 matching bases. The CDR3 has 14 amino acids. The germline V gene has CDR1 SGDLS and CDR2 YYNGEE. V was pared by 0 bases and J by 6 bases, with 10 bases between. CDR3 DNA sequence: TGTGCCAGCAGCGTAGACAGGGATGGTCAGCCCCAGCATTTT. This encodes CASSVDRDGQPQHF. Looking up the rest from reference TRBV9 and TRBJ1-5 gives the full variable domain: DSGVTQTPKHLITATGQRVTLRCSPRSGDLSVYWYQQSLDQGLQFLIQYYNGEERAKGNILERFSAQQFPDLHSELNLSSLELGDSALYFCASSVDRDGQPQHFGDGTRLSIL.

V is TRBV5-4 and J is TRBJ1-4, with 8 bases that match TRBD1. J gave up 7 bases and V 2 bases, and 1 base lay outside the gene matches. This CDR3 has 13 amino acids. Germline V gives CDR1 SGHNT, CDR2 YYREEE (reference sequence). The CDR3 region is CASSLQGGEKLFF. The CDR3 DNA sequence: TGTGCCAGCAGCTTACAGGGGGGTGAAAAACTGTTTTTT.

The chain uses TRBV5-1 and TRBJ1-6; TRBD1 is a possible D gene (5 bases). The ends were cut back, 0 bases at V and 6 bases at J, with 13 bases in the middle. This CDR3 is 16 amino acids long. Germline CDR1 SGHRS, CDR2 YFSETQ. CDR3 DNA: TGCGCCAGCAGCTTGGAGGGGCCACCTAGTAATTCACCCCTCCACTTT. This sequence encodes CASSLEGPPSNSPLHF.

The chain has TRBV4-1 and TRBJ2-7; 9 nucleotides line up with TRBD1. Looked up from germline, CDR1 is MGHRA and CDR2 is YSYEKL. V lost 0 bases, J lost 11 bases, and 5 bases stayed unmatched. The CDR3 extends over 13 amino acids. The CDR3 region is CASSQDLGTGKYF. The CDR3 region has the DNA TGCGCCAGCAGCCAAGATCTCGGGACAGGGAAGTACTTC.

The V and J genes are TRBV6-6 and TRBJ2-7; 8 positions match TRBD2. The CDR3 contains 12 residues. The V gene end was trimmed by 7 bases and the J gene end by 7 bases; junction bases not matched to a gene: 6. Germline CDR1 and CDR2: MNHNY and SVGAGI (reference sequence). The CDR3 spells CASTPVAGEQYF. The CDR3 nucleotides are TGTGCCAGCACCCCCGTAGCGGGGGAGCAGTACTTC.

The gene calls are TRBV21-1 and TRBJ2-7; the table's D call of TRBD2 was not tested on the DNA. TRBV21-1 is classified as a pseudogene. This CDR3 spans 14 amino acids. Here the CDR3 reads CASSNHPSSVQQYF. In DNA form, the CDR3 reads TGTGCCAGCAGCAACCACCCGTCTAGCGTACAGCAGTACTTC.

This chain joins TRBV28 and TRBJ1-3; no clear D gene. CDR3 length equals 12 residues. Trimming pared 6 bases from V and 7 bases from J, leaving 10 bases between. The germline V gene has CDR1 MDHEN and CDR2 SYDVKM. CDR3 DNA: TGTGCCAGCAGCCTCCCGGGGAACACCATATATTTT. Its protein product is CASSLPGNTIYF.

This chain links TRBV9 with TRBJ1-6; maybe TRBD1 (5 bases). V lost 1 base and J lost 6, with 11 bases in between. The CDR3 runs to 15 residues. Germline CDR1 is SGDLS and CDR2 is YYNGEE. The CDR3 here is CASSVQGWGNSPLHF. The CDR3 nucleotides are TGTGCCAGCAGCGTACAGGGTTGGGGTAATTCACCCCTCCACTTT.

The V call is TRBV12-3 or TRBV12-4, the J call TRBJ2-3; a weak D match, TRBD1 (5 bases). The CDR3 length is 13 residues. The ends were cut back, 2 bases at V and 7 bases at J, with 10 bases in the middle. The CDR3 nucleotides read TGTGCCAGCAGTTTAAGAAGGGGAAATACGCAGTATTTT. Protein sequence: CASSLRRGNTQYF.

This clone was seen once. V is TRBV10-3 and J is TRBJ1-4, with 9 bases identical to TRBD1. The CDR3 totals 15 residues. Germline V gene sequence: CDR1 ENHRY, CDR2 SYGVKD. V lost 4 bases and J lost 4; bases outside the gene matches: 4. The CDR3 nucleotides are TGTGCCATCAGTGGGGGGGACAGGGATAATGAAAAACTGTTTTTT. Amino acid sequence: CAISGGDRDNEKLFF.

CDR3 sequence: CASSQEGRGMDGYTF. In DNA form, the CDR3 reads TGCGCCAGCAGCCAAGAGGGAAGGGGAATGGACGGCTACACCTTC. The chain combines TRBV4-3 with TRBJ1-2; maybe TRBD1 (5 bases). The V and J ends lost 0 bases and 8 bases respectively, with 16 bases between them. The CDR3 sequence is 15 residues long. CDR1 and CDR2 (germline): LGHNA, YSLEER.

This chain connects TRBV4-1 to TRBJ2-7, with D unresolved. The CDR3 contains 15 residues. Germline loops: CDR1 MGHRA, CDR2 YSYEKL. V lost 0 bases, J lost 2 bases, and 11 bases lay in between. CDR3 loop: CASSQEYGTPYEQYF. CDR3 sequence (DNA): TGCGCCAGCAGCCAAGAATATGGCACACCCTACGAGCAGTACTTC.

CDR3 loop: CASSVRGQLGTQYF. The CDR3 DNA follows: TGTGCCAGCAGCGTGAGGGGACAGCTAGGGACCCAGTACTTC. The gene calls are TRBV9 and TRBJ2-5, with 7 bases matching TRBD1. Germline values: CDR1 SGDLS, CDR2 YYNGEE. V dropped 2 bases and J dropped 7; count of bases not matched to a gene: 8. This CDR3 has 14 amino acids.

The J gene is TRBJ2-1, the V gene TRBV7-3, with D unclear. With 2 bases removed from V and 6 bases from J, the gap between germline ends came to 17 bases. The CDR3 totals 16 residues. In germline, CDR1 is SGHTA, CDR2 FQGTGA. As DNA, the CDR3 is TGTGCCAGCAGCTTATATAGCCGACTCTTCCTCAATGAGCAGTTCTTC. Translation: CASSLYSRLFLNEQFF. The full variable domain, with the rest looked up from reference TRBV7-3 and TRBJ2-1, is GAGVSQTPSNKVTEKGKYVELRCDPISGHTALYWYRQSLGQGPEFLIYFQGTGAADDSGLPNDRFFAVRPEGSVSTLKIQRTERGDSAVYLCASSLYSRLFLNEQFFGPGTRLTVL.

The V and J genes are TRBV7-2 and TRBJ1-2; 7 bases are a match to TRBD1. J was trimmed by 3 bases and V by 0 bases; bases with no gene match: 4. The CDR3 totals 15 residues. In germline, CDR1 is SGHTA, CDR2 FQGNSA. CDR3 amino acids: CASSLANTGDYGYTF. The CDR3 coding sequence is TGTGCCAGCAGCTTAGCTAACACAGGGGACTATGGCTACACCTTC.

The V gene is TRBV6-2 or TRBV6-3, the J gene TRBJ2-1, with 7 bases that match TRBD1. V lost 2 bases and J lost 8; bases outside the gene matches: 6. Germline V lookup: CDR1 MNHEY, CDR2 SVGEGT. The CDR3 extends over 14 amino acids. The CDR3 region is CASSYGQAGYEQFF. The CDR3 DNA follows: TGTGCCAGCAGTTACGGACAGGCTGGGTATGAGCAGTTCTTC.

The chain has TRBV5-6 and TRBJ1-2; D might be TRBD1 (6 bases). V lost 2 bases to trimming and J lost 0 bases, with 11 bases between them. CDR1 SGHDT and CDR2 YYEEEE come from the germline V gene. This CDR3 spans 15 amino acids. In DNA form, the CDR3 reads TGTGCCAGCAGCTTTGGGACACCAGCTAACTATGGCTACACCTTC. Protein sequence: CASSFGTPANYGYTF.

This rearrangement joins TRBV3-1 (or the pseudogene TRBV3-2) to TRBJ1-6; tentatively, D is TRBD1 (5 bases). Trimming left V 4 bases short and J 7 bases short, with 14 bases between. The CDR3 length is 15 residues. In germline, CDR1 is LGHDT, CDR2 YNNKEL (reference sequence). The chain's CDR3 is CASSPQGSTNSPLHF. The CDR3 DNA follows: TGTGCCAGCAGCCCGCAGGGTTCAACGAATTCACCCCTCCACTTT.

The rearrangement uses TRBV2 and TRBJ2-7; 12 bases are a match to TRBD2. With 7 bases clipped from V and 5 bases from J, the junction kept 12 bases outside the gene matches. CDR1 SNHLY and CDR2 FYNNEI come from the germline V gene. The CDR3 sequence is 16 residues long. The CDR3, as DNA: TGTGCCAGCACTCGGACTAGCGGGAAAGGTGAGGACGAGCAGTACTTC. Translation: CASTRTSGKGEDEQYF.

V and J are TRBV5-4 and TRBJ1-1, with D hard to call. CDR3 length: 14 residues. Trimming took off 0 bases at V and 1 base at J, with 7 bases between the two ends. CDR1 is SGHNT and CDR2 is YYREEE in the germline V gene (reference sequence). The CDR3 region has the DNA TGTGCCAGCAGCTTGGATATAGCGAACACTGAAGCTTTCTTT. Translating gives CASSLDIANTEAFF.

A few counts support this clone. This rearrangement joins TRBV28 to TRBJ2-7; maybe TRBD2 (6 bases). CDR1 MDHEN and CDR2 SYDVKM come from the germline V gene. CDR3 size: 15 residues. V lost 7 bases to trimming and J lost 7 bases, with 23 bases between them. The DNA for the CDR3 is TGTGCCAGCACCCTAGCCGGGACTCTAACGCGGGAGCAGTACTTC. It encodes CASTLAGTLTREQYF. The full variable domain, its missing parts supplied by reference TRBV28 and TRBJ2-7, is DVKVTQSSRYLVKRTGEKVFLECVQDMDHENMFWYRQDPGLGLRLIYFSYDVKMKEKGDIPEGYSVSREKKERFSLILESASTNQTSMYLCASTLAGTLTREQYFGPGTRLTVT.

The chain uses TRBV24-1 and TRBJ1-2; D ambiguous. CDR3 length: 15 amino acids. With 3 bases removed from V and 0 bases from J, the gap between germline ends came to 10 bases. Germline CDR1 reads KGHDR; CDR2 reads SFDVKD. CDR3 nucleotide sequence: TGTGCCACCAGTGATCCAGGATCAGCTAACTATGGCTACACCTTC. This translates into CATSDPGSANYGYTF.

The V call is TRBV7-3, the J call TRBJ2-3, with 12 bases identical to TRBD1. This CDR3 contains 17 residues. V was pared by 5 bases and J by 5 bases, with 11 bases of the junction left unmatched. CDR1 SGHTA and CDR2 FQGTGA come from the germline V gene. The CDR3 nucleotides read TGTGCCAGCAGCGCCCGTGGGGGACAGGGGGCTAGAGATACGCAGTATTTT. Translated: CASSARGGQGARDTQYF.

In DNA, the CDR3 is TGCAGCGTTCAGACAGGGGGCGGTGAAAAACTGTTTTTT. Translated, it gives CSVQTGGGEKLFF. The chain combines TRBV29-1 with TRBJ1-4, with TRBD1 matching 10 bases. CDR1 and CDR2 from the germline V gene are SQVTM and ANQGSEA. With V trimmed by 5 bases and J by 7 bases, 4 bases remained unmatched. The CDR3 sequence is 13 residues long.

The J gene is TRBJ2-3, the V gene TRBV7-2; no firm D call. The CDR3 extends over 13 amino acids. From germline, CDR1 is SGHTA and CDR2 FQGNSA. V was shortened by 4 bases and J by 5 bases, with 10 bases between the two germline ends. The chain's CDR3 is CASSSQRLDTQYF. CDR3 nucleotide sequence: TGTGCCAGCAGCTCGCAGAGGTTAGATACGCAGTATTTT.

This chain uses TRBV6-2 or TRBV6-3 with TRBJ2-5; the D gene is possibly TRBD2 (6 bases). The CDR3 spans 16 residues. The germline gives CDR1 MNHEY, CDR2 SVGEGT. Trimming stripped 0 bases from V and 5 bases from J, with 16 bases between. This chain's CDR3 is CASSYSLKEGKETQYF. CDR3 coding DNA: TGTGCCAGCAGTTACTCGCTAAAGGAGGGGAAGGAGACCCAGTACTTC.

The genes are TRBV29-1 and TRBJ2-2; 10 nucleotides align to TRBD1. Germline lookup yields CDR1 SQVTM and CDR2 ANQGSEA. The junction had 5 bases not matched to a gene; V was cut back by 1 base and J by 6 bases. The CDR3 runs 15 residues. CDR3 region: CSVEAYGQGAGELFF. CDR3 nucleotide sequence: TGCAGCGTTGAAGCCTACGGACAGGGGGCCGGGGAGCTGTTTTTT.